This T cell receptor beta chain is drawn from a study of blood T cell repertoires in COVID-19. Study-level background: Samples taken during acute and convalescent COVID-19 were collected in the United States, Italy and Spain. The cDNA or gDNA used as material had been derived from T cells, B-cell-depleted T cells, or PBMCs.

Repertoires were generated with immunoSEQ multiplex PCR, while TCRdb's copy carries only in-frame clones and drops some. The table records under 250,000 clones, around 90% of them present only once. The receptor was isolated from a man aged 55 to 70 who had recovered from COVID-19. Sequenced material: peripheral blood.

The CDR3 spells CASSEWGGSKTDTQYF. The CDR3 DNA reads as TGTGCCAGCAGTGAATGGGGGGGGTCGAAGACAGATACGCAGTATTTT. The V and J genes are TRBV25-1 and TRBJ2-3; 7 positions agree with TRBD2. The V segment lost 1 base and the J segment 3 bases; nucleotides outside the gene matches: 7. The CDR3 extends over 16 amino acids. Germline-derived CDR1 and CDR2 are MGHDK and SYGVNS.